This T cell receptor (beta chain) appears in the sequencing data of a study of cytomegalovirus exposure and HLA in healthy donors. 13 Jbeta primers and 60 Vbeta primers were used for the PCR. Clones were read by immunoSEQ multiplex PCR, and TCRdb kept only the in-frame ones, dropping some. Its clone listing holds just under 65,000 clones. This CDR3 has 13 residues. Germline assignment: CDR1 SGHNT and CDR2 YYREEE (reference sequence). V lost 1 base to trimming and J lost 3 bases, with 7 bases between them. The V gene is TRBV5-4, the J gene TRBJ1-2, with D possibly being TRBD1 (5 bases). Sequenced input: PBMCs. This clonotype was sampled from a boy between 10 and 17 years old in good health and CMV-seronegative. This chain's CDR3 is CASSLIGDYGYTF. CDR3 DNA sequence: TGTGCCAGCAGCTTGATAGGGGACTATGGCTACACCTTC. Based on the CDR3 plus reference TRBV5-4 and TRBJ1-2, the full variable domain is ETGVTQSPTHLIKTRGQQVTLRCSSQSGHNTVSWYQQALGQGPQFIFQYYREEENGRGNFPPRFSGLQFPNYSSELNVNALELDDSALYLCASSLIGDYGYTFGSGTRLTVV.